This passage covers 25 T cell receptor beta chains from one sample sequenced in a study of T cell responses to AZD1222 COVID-19 vaccine. Clones were sequenced by immunoSEQ multiplex PCR, and TCRdb holds only the in-frame ones, with some missing. Seen here are approximately 170,000 clones, 90% to 95% observed once, and the top ten hold just over 5%. This specimen was peripheral blood, taken 28 days after the second AZD1222 dose. Every receptor here comes from an adult who received the AZD1222 COVID-19 vaccine.

This clone was seen just once. The chain has TRBV6-1 and TRBJ1-2; TRBD1 aligns across 7 bases. The germline gives CDR1 MNHNS, CDR2 SASEGT. There are 16 residues in the CDR3. Unmatched junction bases numbered 4, after V lost 0 bases and J lost 0 bases. CDR3 residues: CASSEAYGTANYGYTF. In DNA form, the CDR3 reads TGTGCCAGCAGTGAAGCATACGGGACAGCTAACTATGGCTACACCTTC.

The V and J genes are TRBV2 and TRBJ1-1; 7 bases match TRBD1. The CDR3 length is 14 residues. Germline-derived CDR1 and CDR2 are SNHLY and FYNNEI. The junction had 10 bases not matched to a gene; V was cut back by 7 bases and J by 5 bases. The CDR3 protein is CASMGGRGKTEAFF. The CDR3 DNA reads TGTGCCAGCATGGGGGGCAGGGGGAAGACTGAAGCTTTCTTT.

The count of this clone is one. This chain connects TRBV30 to TRBJ2-2; 7 nucleotides align to TRBD2. This CDR3 is built from 15 residues. The V and J ends lost 0 bases and 6 bases, in that order; junction bases with no gene match: 7. Germline V gives CDR1 GTSNPN, CDR2 SVGIG (reference sequence). The CDR3 spells CAWSVGGSPPGELFF. The CDR3, as DNA: TGTGCCTGGAGTGTAGGCGGGAGTCCCCCCGGGGAGCTGTTTTTT. The full variable domain, completed using reference TRBV30 and TRBJ2-2, is SQTIHQWPATLVQPVGSPLSLECTVEGTSNPNLYWYRQAAGRGLQLLFYSVGIGQISSEVPQNLSASRPQDRQFILSSKKLLLSDSGFYLCAWSVGGSPPGELFFGEGSRLTVL.

Here the CDR3 reads CATQRTTYNEQFF. In nucleotides, the CDR3 is TGTGCCACCCAGCGGACTACCTACAATGAGCAGTTCTTC. The chain joins TRBV10-3 to TRBJ2-1, with TRBD2 as a possible D gene (6 bases). Germline V CDR1 and CDR2: ENHRY, SYGVKD. This CDR3 comprises 13 residues. The V end lost 10 bases, the J end lost 2 bases, and 12 bases lay between the germline ends.

The chain employs TRBV7-9 and TRBJ1-4, with 7 bases that match TRBD1. The V gene's germline CDR1 is SEHNR and CDR2 FQNEAQ (reference sequence). The CDR3 spans 15 residues. V dropped 0 bases and J dropped 8; count of bases not matched to a gene: 6. The CDR3 sequence: CASSLAGGSGEKLFF. The CDR3 region has the DNA TGTGCCAGCAGCTTAGCAGGGGGCTCGGGAGAAAAACTGTTTTTT.

This clone was found once. The gene calls are TRBV7-9 and TRBJ2-3, with D perhaps matching TRBD1 (6 bases). CDR1 SEHNR and CDR2 FQNEAQ come from the germline V gene (reference sequence). The V and J ends lost 1 base and 5 bases respectively, with 10 bases between them. The CDR3 sequence is 14 residues long. In DNA form, the CDR3 reads TGTGCCAGCAGCTTAGTTCCGGACAGAGATACGCAGTATTTT. This encodes CASSLVPDRDTQYF.

CDR3 nucleotides: TGTGCCAGCAGCTTCCTAGCGGGGTACAATGAGCAGTTCTTC. This codes for CASSFLAGYNEQFF. This chain links TRBV7-9 with TRBJ2-1; TRBD2 agrees at 9 bases. The length of the CDR3 is 14 residues. V trimming: 3 bases; J trimming: 4 bases; junction bases outside the gene matches: 1. CDR1 and CDR2 (germline): SEHNR, FQNEAQ (reference sequence).

The chain combines TRBV5-5 with TRBJ1-4; D remains ambiguous. This CDR3 spans 13 amino acids. Germline-derived CDR1 and CDR2 are SGHKS and YYEKEE (reference sequence). Trimming shortened V by 4 bases and J by 4 bases, and 8 bases separated the two germline ends. The DNA for the CDR3 is TGTGCCAGCAGCCGGACTTATAATGAAAAACTGTTTTTT. Translation: CASSRTYNEKLFF.

This clone was observed a single time. This chain uses TRBV6-5 with TRBJ1-1, with D unclear. CDR3 length equals 14 residues. The germline gives CDR1 MNHEY, CDR2 SVGAGI. Trimming shortened V by 10 bases and J by 5 bases, and 20 bases separated the two germline ends. The CDR3 DNA sequence: TGTGCCACTAGGGAGGCTAACGGAAAGACTGAAGCTTTCTTT. It translates to CATREANGKTEAFF.

V gene TRBV30 combines with J gene TRBJ2-1; a weak D match, TRBD1 (5 bases). CDR3 size: 12 residues. Trimming cost V 2 bases and J 6 bases, with 8 bases left between them. Germline loops: CDR1 GTSNPN, CDR2 SVGIG (reference sequence). The CDR3 DNA follows: TGTGCCTGGAGTCCACAGGTCAATGAGCAGTTCTTC. Translation gives CAWSPQVNEQFF.

V gene TRBV6-6 combines with J gene TRBJ2-1, with a possible D match to TRBD2 (6 bases). Trimming stripped 6 bases from V and 3 bases from J, with 15 bases between. The CDR3 length is 15 residues. CDR1 and CDR2 (germline): MNHNY, SVGAGI (reference sequence). The CDR3 loop reads CASSPQRAVYNEQFF. CDR3 DNA: TGTGCCAGCAGCCCTCAGCGGGCGGTCTACAATGAGCAGTTCTTC.

This chain connects TRBV30 to TRBJ1-4; TRBD1 matches at 10 bases. The CDR3 covers 16 residues. Germline trimming cut 5 bases from V and 8 bases from J; bases unmatched to any gene: 14. The germline CDR1 and CDR2 sequences are GTSNPN and SVGIG (reference sequence). CDR3 sequence: CAWRSRDRGGREKLFF. The CDR3 region has the DNA TGTGCCTGGCGGTCCCGGGACAGGGGCGGTCGGGAAAAACTGTTTTTT.

The rearrangement joins TRBV4-1 to TRBJ2-1; 7 bases map to TRBD2. V shed 0 bases, J shed 7 bases, and the junction held 9 bases outside the gene matches. The CDR3 sequence is 16 residues long. Germline loops: CDR1 MGHRA, CDR2 YSYEKL. CDR3 in amino acids: CASSQDVGLVRNEQFF. The CDR3 nucleotides are TGCGCCAGCAGCCAAGACGTCGGACTAGTCAGAAATGAGCAGTTCTTC.

V and J are TRBV5-6 and TRBJ1-5; the D is unclear. The germline V and J ends were trimmed by 4 bases and 0 bases, with 8 bases remaining between them. The CDR3 loop spans 14 amino acids. The germline V gene has CDR1 SGHDT and CDR2 YYEEEE. The CDR3, as DNA: TGTGCCAGCAGCCCCAGAGATAGCAATCAGCCCCAGCATTTT. This sequence encodes CASSPRDSNQPQHF.

The rearrangement links TRBV6-1 to TRBJ2-3; a weak D match, TRBD1 (6 bases). V was trimmed by 2 bases and J by 2 bases, leaving 11 bases between them. This CDR3 comprises 15 residues. The germline V gene has CDR1 MNHNS and CDR2 SASEGT. As DNA, the CDR3 is TGTGCCAGCAGTGAAAGGGCAGGGGCCACAGATACGCAGTATTTT. It translates to CASSERAGATDTQYF.

The rearrangement uses TRBV6-2 or TRBV6-3 and TRBJ2-7; D uncertain. V lost 1 base and J 4 bases, leaving 8 bases between the germline ends. From germline, CDR1 is MNHEY and CDR2 SVGEGT. The CDR3 is 13 amino acids. The DNA of the CDR3 is TGTGCCAGCAGTTACTGGCTATTTTACGAGCAGTACTTC. This translates into CASSYWLFYEQYF.

The J gene is TRBJ1-2, the V gene TRBV4-1; D call uncertain. This CDR3 contains 15 residues. The V end was cut by 1 base, the J end by 0 bases, with 9 bases between. Germline values: CDR1 MGHRA, CDR2 YSYEKL. CDR3 residues: CASSQVGSSNYGYTF. As DNA, the CDR3 is TGCGCCAGCAGCCAAGTGGGGTCCTCTAACTATGGCTACACCTTC.

The chain recombines TRBV6-5 with TRBJ1-1; possible D gene TRBD1, 6 bases. Per the germline V gene, CDR1 is MNHEY and CDR2 is SVGAGI. The CDR3 sequence is 12 residues long. The V end was cut by 8 bases, the J end by 4 bases, with 11 bases between. This CDR3 is CASLRGSTEAFF. The CDR3 nucleotides read TGTGCCAGCCTCAGGGGAAGCACTGAAGCTTTCTTT.

The V gene is TRBV6-5, the J gene TRBJ2-1; D is perhaps TRBD1 (6 bases). Germline CDR1 reads MNHEY; CDR2 reads SVGAGI. The CDR3 contains 15 residues. The V end lost 8 bases, the J end lost 4 bases, and 18 bases lay between the germline ends. CDR3 bases: TGTGCCAGCTGGAAAAAAGGGGGAGTTTACAATGAGCAGTTCTTC. Translated, it gives CASWKKGGVYNEQFF.

This clone came up once. This chain links TRBV27 with TRBJ2-3, with TRBD2 identical over 7 bases. The CDR3 sequence is 15 residues long. J was trimmed by 2 bases and V by 5 bases; bases with no gene match: 7. Germline V gives CDR1 MNHEY, CDR2 SMNVEV (reference sequence). CDR3 sequence (DNA): TGTGCCAGCAGTGGAGCGGGGAGGGCCACAGATACGCAGTATTTT. It yields the protein CASSGAGRATDTQYF.

The chain uses TRBV5-1 and TRBJ2-2; D not resolved. The germline V and J ends were trimmed by 4 bases and 5 bases, with 18 bases remaining between them. This CDR3 comprises 16 residues. Germline V gives CDR1 SGHRS, CDR2 YFSETQ. The CDR3 is CASSPVAGPLTGELFF. CDR3 DNA: TGCGCCAGCAGCCCCGTGGCAGGCCCCTTAACCGGGGAGCTGTTTTTT.

This clone was picked up one time. The chain has TRBV13 and TRBJ2-3, with D uncertain. V lost 2 bases and J lost 6, with 6 bases in between. Germline CDR1 PRHDT, CDR2 FYEKMQ (reference sequence). The CDR3 has 12 amino acids. CDR3 sequence reads: CASSLIGDTQYF. In nucleotides, the CDR3 is TGTGCCAGCAGCTTAATAGGGGATACGCAGTATTTT.

The V gene is TRBV28, the J gene TRBJ1-2, with D uncertain. The CDR3 contains 14 residues. Trimming removed 3 bases at V and 2 bases at J, with 10 bases between. Germline V gene lookup returns CDR1 MDHEN and CDR2 SYDVKM. The CDR3 DNA follows: TGTGCCAGCAGTTTGGCGGGAACCAACTATGGCTACACCTTC. Its protein product is CASSLAGTNYGYTF.

This sequence joins TRBV9 and TRBJ1-1; maybe TRBD1 (5 bases). Germline V gene data show CDR1 as SGDLS and CDR2 as YYNGEE. V gave up 3 bases and J gave up 2 bases, with 14 bases separating them. CDR3 length: 15 residues. The CDR3 DNA follows: TGTGCCAGCAGCGCACCGGGGCAGCCTAACACTGAAGCTTTCTTT. It translates to CASSAPGQPNTEAFF.

Written as DNA, the CDR3 is TGTGCCAGCAGCTTAGCGAGTGGACCCAACTATGGCTACACCTTC. Translation: CASSLASGPNYGYTF. The gene calls are TRBV11-2 and TRBJ1-2; D is ambiguous. Trimming took off 1 base at V and 2 bases at J, with 11 bases between the two ends. This CDR3 has 15 amino acids. CDR1 is SGHAT, CDR2 FQNNGV, per germline.